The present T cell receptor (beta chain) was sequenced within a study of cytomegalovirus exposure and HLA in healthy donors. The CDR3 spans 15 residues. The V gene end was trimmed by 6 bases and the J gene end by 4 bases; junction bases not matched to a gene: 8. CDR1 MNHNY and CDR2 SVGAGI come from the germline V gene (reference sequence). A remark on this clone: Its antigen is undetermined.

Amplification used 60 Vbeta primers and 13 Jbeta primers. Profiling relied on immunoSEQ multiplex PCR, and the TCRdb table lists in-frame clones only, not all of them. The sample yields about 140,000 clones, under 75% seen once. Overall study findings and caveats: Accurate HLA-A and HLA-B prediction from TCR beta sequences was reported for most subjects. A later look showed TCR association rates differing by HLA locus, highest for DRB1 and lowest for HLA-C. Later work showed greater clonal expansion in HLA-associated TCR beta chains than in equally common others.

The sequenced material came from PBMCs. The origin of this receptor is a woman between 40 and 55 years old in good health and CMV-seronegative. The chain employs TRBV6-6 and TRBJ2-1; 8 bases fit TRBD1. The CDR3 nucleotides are TGTGCCAGCAGCTTCACCGGGACAGGATACAATGAGCAGTTCTTC. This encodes CASSFTGTGYNEQFF.